The 20 T cell receptor beta chains presented below share a single source sample, sequenced in a study of blood T cell repertoires in COVID-19. Sequencing was performed with immunoSEQ multiplex PCR; in TCRdb, only in-frame clones are kept and a portion is missing. The repertoire includes roughly 62,000 clones, approximately 88% of them detected once, and about 9.4% sits in the top ten. Sequenced sample: peripheral blood. These receptors were collected from a man younger than 45 with COVID-19, enrolled during active disease.

This clone was seen only once. The V gene is TRBV5-8, the J gene TRBJ1-6; TRBD1 agrees at 8 bases. The germline CDR1 and CDR2 sequences are SGHTS and YDEGEE. The CDR3 is 15 amino acids. With 4 bases clipped from V and 11 bases from J, the junction kept 11 bases outside the gene matches. CDR3 nucleotide sequence: TGTGCCAGCAGCGTCGGACAGGGTACGTCGCCACCCCTCCACTTT. It specifies CASSVGQGTSPPLHF.

This clone was counted between two and nine times. V gene TRBV28 combines with J gene TRBJ2-7, with D possibly TRBD2 on 6 matching bases. The germline V and J ends were trimmed by 3 bases and 4 bases, with 16 bases remaining between them. The CDR3 extends over 15 amino acids. Per germline, CDR1 MDHEN and CDR2 SYDVKM. The CDR3 nucleotides are TGTGCCAGCAGTTTGGGGGGAGGACTTAGATACGAGCAGTACTTC. Translation gives CASSLGGGLRYEQYF.

The CDR3 region has the DNA TGTGCCAGCAGGGCCGGGACAGGGCCTCTCGAGCAGTACTTC. It specifies CASRAGTGPLEQYF. The gene calls are TRBV14 and TRBJ2-7; 9 nucleotides agree with TRBD1. The CDR3 contains 14 residues. The J segment lost 6 bases and the V segment lost 6 bases, leaving 9 bases of the junction unmatched. Per germline, CDR1 SGHDN and CDR2 FVKESK. Supplemented by reference TRBV14 and TRBJ2-7, the full variable domain reads EAGVTQFPSHSVIEKGQTVTLRCDPISGHDNLYWYRRVMGKEIKFLLHFVKESKQDESGMPNNRFLAERTGGTYSTLKVQPAELEDSGVYFCASRAGTGPLEQYFGPGTRLTVT.

The table lists this clone with many counts. J is TRBJ2-1 and V is TRBV6-4, with 8 bases matching TRBD1. CDR1 is MRHNA and CDR2 is SNTAGT in the germline V gene. The CDR3 totals 14 residues. Losses at the gene ends were 5 bases for V and 6 bases for J; bases not matched to a gene: 6. The CDR3 DNA reads as TGTGCCAGCAGTCTGACAGGGGCCCCCAATGAGCAGTTCTTC. It encodes CASSLTGAPNEQFF.

This rearrangement joins TRBV2 to TRBJ2-2; 11 nucleotides line up with TRBD2. The CDR3 covers 15 residues. Germline lookup yields CDR1 SNHLY and CDR2 FYNNEI. Trimming cost V 10 bases and J 4 bases; bases outside gene matches: 8. Written as DNA, the CDR3 is TGTGCCAAATCCCTGACTAGCGGGACCACCGGGGAGCTGTTTTTT. This gives the protein CAKSLTSGTTGELFF.

The V and J genes are TRBV28 and TRBJ2-1; weak D call: TRBD1 (6 bases). CDR3 length equals 13 residues. Germline CDR1 reads MDHEN; CDR2 reads SYDVKM. V was trimmed by 7 bases and J by 10 bases, leaving 17 bases between them. CDR3 bases: TGTGCCAGCAAGAAAAACAGGGTCAGCGAGCAGTTCTTC. It yields the protein CASKKNRVSEQFF.

This rearrangement joins TRBV2 to TRBJ1-3; no definite D call. This CDR3 has 15 amino acids. Germline V gene sequence: CDR1 SNHLY, CDR2 FYNNEI. V lost 7 bases and J lost 8, with 21 bases in between. As DNA, the CDR3 is TGTGCCAGCAATAGTATGATGGGAGGTCGGGACACCATATATTTT. Translated, it gives CASNSMMGGRDTIYF.

The chain is built from TRBV6-2 or TRBV6-3 and TRBJ2-2, with D hard to call. The J call is uncertain, as TRBJ1-4 better fits the DNA end. This CDR3 is 15 amino acids long. The germline V gene has CDR1 MNHEY and CDR2 SVGEGT. DNA for the CDR3: TGTGCCAGCAGTCGCTCGACTAGCGGGAGAGTAAAACTGTTTTTT. Amino acids: CASSRSTSGRVKLFF.

This chain links TRBV28 with TRBJ2-7, with TRBD1 identical over 7 bases. V was clipped by 6 bases and J by 0 bases; unmatched bases: 8. CDR1 and CDR2 (germline): MDHEN, SYDVKM. The CDR3 consists of 15 residues. The CDR3: CASRQDRMSSYEQYF. CDR3 bases: TGTGCCAGCAGACAGGACAGGATGAGCTCCTACGAGCAGTACTTC.

The rearrangement joins TRBV4-3 to TRBJ2-7; D unclear. CDR1 is LGHNA, CDR2 YSLEER, per germline. CDR3 length: 13 amino acids. Trimming pared 0 bases from V and 7 bases from J, leaving 10 bases between. CDR3 region: CASSQDTSVEQYF. The CDR3 DNA reads as TGCGCCAGCAGCCAAGATACGTCGGTAGAGCAGTACTTC.

The rearrangement uses TRBV6-5 and TRBJ2-7, with D hard to call. CDR3 size: 13 residues. Germline V gene data show CDR1 as MNHEY and CDR2 as SVGAGI. V dropped 8 bases and J dropped 1 base, with 12 bases sitting between them. The CDR3 region is CASEPKNSYEQYF. CDR3 nucleotide sequence: TGTGCCAGCGAGCCCAAAAATTCCTACGAGCAGTACTTC.

To note about this clone: At one boundary the junction diverges from the germline segment, which might be a read error. V gene TRBV5-1 combines with J gene TRBJ2-7; 8 positions match TRBD2. This CDR3 is 14 amino acids long. Germline CDR1 reads SGHRS; CDR2 reads YFSETQ. DNA of the CDR3: TGCGCCAGCAGTTTGGGGGTCGCGGGGGGCGAGCAGTACTTC. It encodes CASSLGVAGGEQYF.

The chain joins TRBV30 to TRBJ1-2; D possibly corresponds to TRBD1 (5 bases). The CDR3 contains 12 residues. V lost 8 bases to trimming and J lost 7 bases, with 17 bases between them. The germline V gene has CDR1 GTSNPN and CDR2 SVGIG (reference sequence). In DNA, the CDR3 is TGTGCCGGCCACGGGGGGAGATCTGGCTACACCTTC. Encoded protein: CAGHGGRSGYTF.

This chain links TRBV21-1 with TRBJ1-1. TRBV21-1 is labeled a pseudogene. The CDR3 covers 16 residues. CDR3 amino acids: CASSKGFRLMNTEAFF. CDR3 nucleotide sequence: TGTGCCAGCAGCAAAGGGTTTAGACTTATGAACACTGAAGCTTTCTTT.

The gene calls are TRBV29-1 and TRBJ1-2, with a tentative D call TRBD1 (6 bases). From germline, CDR1 is SQVTM and CDR2 ANQGSEA. There are 12 residues in the CDR3. V was shortened by 5 bases and J by 6 bases, with 13 bases between the two germline ends. CDR3 sequence (DNA): TGCAGCGTTCCCACAGGGATGAATGGCTACACCTTC. It is translated as CSVPTGMNGYTF.

The genes are TRBV2 and TRBJ1-1; tentatively, D is TRBD1 (5 bases). The V end lost 8 bases, the J end lost 6 bases, and 13 bases lay between the germline ends. Germline V gene lookup returns CDR1 SNHLY and CDR2 FYNNEI. This CDR3 is 12 amino acids long. This CDR3 reads CASSGGRAEAFF. The CDR3 region has the DNA TGTGCCAGCTCGGGGGGTAGGGCTGAAGCTTTCTTT.

The chain carries TRBV2 and TRBJ1-5; TRBD1 matches at 9 bases. Trimming cost V 3 bases and J 5 bases; bases outside gene matches: 5. This CDR3 comprises 15 residues. Germline V gene lookup returns CDR1 SNHLY and CDR2 FYNNEI. The CDR3 DNA reads TGTGCCAGCAGTGATTGGGACAGGGTATATCAGCCCCAGCATTTT. This encodes CASSDWDRVYQPQHF.

In this sample, this clone turned up once. J is TRBJ2-1 and V is TRBV7-3; D gene ambiguous. V lost 3 bases, J lost 5 bases, and 8 bases lay in between. Looked up from germline, CDR1 is SGHTA and CDR2 is FQGTGA. This CDR3 comprises 13 residues. The CDR3 loop is CASSFPPDNEQFF. In DNA form, the CDR3 reads TGTGCCAGCAGCTTCCCCCCGGACAATGAGCAGTTCTTC.

The chain links TRBV10-3 to TRBJ2-5, with D perhaps matching TRBD1 (6 bases). Germline V gene sequence: CDR1 ENHRY, CDR2 SYGVKD. Trimming left V 6 bases short and J 4 bases short, with 12 bases between. This CDR3 contains 13 residues. Here the CDR3 DNA reads TGTGCCATCAGACAGGGTAATAGAGAGACCCAGTACTTC. It encodes CAIRQGNRETQYF.

The J gene is TRBJ2-3, the V gene TRBV2, with D possibly TRBD1 on 7 matching bases. Germline CDR1 reads SNHLY; CDR2 reads FYNNEI. V was clipped by 4 bases and J by 3 bases, with 11 bases between them. The CDR3 length is 14 residues. CDR3 sequence: CASSVEGATDTQYF. CDR3 nucleotide sequence: TGTGCCAGCAGTGTGGAGGGGGCGACAGATACGCAGTATTTT.